The 8 T cell receptor beta chains below all came from one sample that was sequenced in a study of OX40 agonist ivuxolimab in advanced cancers. Repertoires were generated with immunoSEQ multiplex PCR, while TCRdb's copy carries only in-frame clones and drops some. The sample contains roughly 56,000 clones, around 91% of which appear only once. Sample: CD4+ or CD8+ T cells sorted from blood, taken in a trial of the OX40 agonist ivuxolimab. These receptors originate from an adult with an advanced solid tumor such as melanoma, head and neck, liver or kidney cancer.

The J gene is TRBJ2-1, the V gene TRBV4-3; 7 bases match TRBD2. Germline CDR1 and CDR2: LGHNA and YSLEER. The CDR3 spans 16 residues. After removal of 1 base from V and 7 bases from J, the junction contained 10 bases not matched to a gene. The DNA of the CDR3 is TGCGCCAGCAGCCAAGGGGAGGGCGGGAAAAGGAATGAGCAGTTCTTC. As protein: CASSQGEGGKRNEQFF.

Here the CDR3 reads CASSTGLAGNTDTQYF. In DNA, the CDR3 is TGTGCCAGTAGTACGGGACTAGCGGGTAACACAGATACGCAGTATTTT. The chain uses TRBV19 and TRBJ2-3; 12 bases match TRBD2. This CDR3 is 16 amino acids long. With 4 bases clipped from V and 2 bases from J, the junction kept 4 bases outside the gene matches. Germline loops: CDR1 LNHDA, CDR2 SQIVND (reference sequence).

The chain uses TRBV5-7 and TRBJ2-6, with D unclear. TRBV5-7 belongs to the ORF category, with a function that is uncertain. The CDR3 covers 17 residues. Deletions cut 7 bases from V and 5 bases from J, with 22 bases between. CDR3 DNA sequence: TGTGCCAGCGCTAAAAGTTGCGTACAAAGTCGGGCCAACGTCCTGACTTTC. This gives the protein CASAKSCVQSRANVLTF.

As regards this clone: The junction shows a germline mismatch at one end, possibly a read error. The chain employs TRBV7-7 and TRBJ2-7; TRBD1 agrees at 8 bases. The germline gives CDR1 SSHAT, CDR2 FNYEAQ (reference sequence). This CDR3 contains 15 residues. DNA of the CDR3: TGTGCTAGCAGCCAGGGGGCGAGCGATCTCTACGAGCAGTACTTC. Protein sequence: CASSQGASDLYEQYF.

This clone was observed once. V and J are TRBV5-6 and TRBJ2-2; no definite D call. Between the trimmed V and J ends, which lost 1 base and 7 bases, there was a span of 2 bases. CDR1 is SGHDT, CDR2 YYEEEE, per germline. CDR3 length: 11 residues. The CDR3 is CASSLYGELFF. The CDR3 DNA reads TGTGCCAGCAGCTTGTACGGGGAGCTGTTTTTT.

This chain connects TRBV11-3 to TRBJ2-5, with D possibly matching TRBD1 (6 bases). The V end lost 2 bases, the J end lost 2 bases, and 15 bases lay between the germline ends. Germline CDR1 and CDR2: SGHNT and YENEEA. The CDR3 spans 16 residues. CDR3 sequence reads: CASSLNHQGPQETQYF. The CDR3 DNA sequence: TGTGCCAGCAGCTTAAACCATCAGGGGCCTCAAGAGACCCAGTACTTC.

The rearrangement joins TRBV7-9 to TRBJ1-2; possible D gene TRBD1, 5 bases. Germline CDR1 reads SEHNR; CDR2 reads FQNEAQ (reference sequence). The CDR3 loop spans 11 amino acids. V was trimmed by 5 bases and J by 8 bases, leaving 9 bases between them. The CDR3 nucleotides read TGTGCCAGCAGCCCAGGGAGAGGCTACACCTTC. As protein: CASSPGRGYTF.

The rearrangement joins TRBV6-6 to TRBJ2-7; TRBD1 aligns across 7 bases. CDR1 is MNHNY, CDR2 SVGAGI, per germline (reference sequence). Trimming at V came to 0 bases and at J to 7 bases, leaving 6 bases not matched to a gene. The CDR3 has 14 residues. CDR3 loop: CASSYSTGSEEQYF. In DNA, the CDR3 is TGTGCCAGCAGTTACTCGACAGGGTCGGAAGAGCAGTACTTC.